These 14 T cell receptor beta chains were sequenced from one sample in a study of identical twins. TCRdb re-called the 5' RACE reads with MiXCR, one entry per CDR3 protein. In the table there are some 500,000 distinct CDR3 sequences, more than 9% of which are singletons. This sample was also put to use in a study of yellow fever vaccine responses in identical twins.

Sequenced input: PBMCs. The source of these receptors is a woman between 18 and 29 years old in good health.

This chain connects TRBV12-3 or TRBV12-4 to TRBJ2-3; a weak D match, TRBD2 (6 bases). The germline V and J ends were trimmed by 0 bases and 1 base, with 17 bases remaining between them. This CDR3 spans 18 amino acids. The CDR3 DNA sequence: TGTGCCAGCAGTTTAGCGCTAAACGGGGGTCGAGGCACAGATACGCAGTATTTT. Translation gives CASSLALNGGRGTDTQYF.

The chain has TRBV11-2 and TRBJ2-6; D is unclear. CDR1 and CDR2 (germline): SGHAT, FQNNGV. V lost 5 bases to trimming and J lost 4 bases, with 9 bases between them. The CDR3 is 14 residues long. DNA of the CDR3: TGTGCCAGCAGCGGGATTCTAGGGGCCAACGTCCTGACTTTC. Protein: CASSGILGANVLTF.

This clonotype was counted a few times. The chain joins TRBV27 to TRBJ2-7; D uncertain. This CDR3 has 14 amino acids. With 6 bases removed from V and 3 bases from J, the gap between germline ends came to 15 bases. The germline V gene encodes CDR1 MNHEY and CDR2 SMNVEV (reference sequence). The chain's CDR3 is CASSPHAMNYEQYF. CDR3 sequence (DNA): TGTGCCAGCAGCCCCCACGCCATGAACTACGAGCAGTACTTC.

In this sample, this clonotype turned up a few times. This chain joins TRBV4-3 and TRBJ2-1; D is ambiguous. The CDR3 length is 14 residues. V gave up 2 bases and J gave up 0 bases, with 5 bases separating them. The germline V gene has CDR1 LGHNA and CDR2 YSLEER. CDR3 bases: TGCGCCAGCAGCCAATGGGGCTCCTACAATGAGCAGTTCTTC. It encodes CASSQWGSYNEQFF.

The chain has TRBV3-1 and TRBJ2-5, with D possibly matching TRBD1 (6 bases). Deletions cut 6 bases from V and 5 bases from J, with 19 bases between. Germline CDR1 LGHDT, CDR2 YNNKEL (reference sequence). This CDR3 has 15 amino acids. CDR3 sequence: CASSSTGFEIETQYF. In nucleotides, the CDR3 is TGTGCCAGCAGTTCCACAGGGTTCGAGATCGAGACCCAGTACTTC.

The chain recombines TRBV28 with TRBJ2-2; TRBD1 matches 10 bases. Germline CDR1 and CDR2: MDHEN and SYDVKM. V was clipped by 8 bases and J by 0 bases; unmatched bases: 3. This CDR3 region has 15 residues. The CDR3 coding sequence is TGTGCCAGCGGAGGACAGGGGGCGAACACCGGGGAGCTGTTTTTT. The encoded protein is CASGGQGANTGELFF.

This chain uses TRBV20-1 with TRBJ2-7; D not certain. V was trimmed by 3 bases and J by 3 bases, leaving 15 bases between them. This CDR3 region has 14 residues. Germline CDR1 and CDR2: DFQATT and SNEGSKA (reference sequence). CDR3 DNA sequence: TGCAGTGCTAGTACCTTTACGGACCTCTACGAGCAGTACTTC. Protein product: CSASTFTDLYEQYF.

This clonotype was detected only a few times. The CDR3 loop is CAISETSWETQYF. CDR3 sequence (DNA): TGTGCCATCAGTGAGACTAGCTGGGAGACCCAGTACTTC. This sequence joins TRBV10-3 and TRBJ2-5; maybe TRBD2 (6 bases). This CDR3 has 13 residues. Per the germline V gene, CDR1 is ENHRY and CDR2 is SYGVKD. Trimming left V 2 bases short and J 5 bases short, with 9 bases between.

This clonotype was counted at least ten times. V and J are TRBV11-3 and TRBJ2-1; no clear D gene. Trimming took 5 bases from V and 8 from J, leaving 13 bases between them. Germline values: CDR1 SGHNT, CDR2 YENEEA. This CDR3 is 13 amino acids long. In nucleotides, the CDR3 is TGTGCCAGCAGCATATATAAGGGTTATGAGCAGTTCTTC. Its protein is CASSIYKGYEQFF.

The rearrangement links TRBV3-1 to TRBJ2-2; D is unclear. Looked up from germline, CDR1 is LGHDT and CDR2 is YNNKEL (reference sequence). V shed 3 bases and J shed 6 bases, with 17 bases lying between them. There are 16 residues in the CDR3. The CDR3 loop reads CASSHRESHNSGELFF. Here the CDR3 DNA reads TGTGCCAGCAGCCATCGCGAGAGTCATAATTCCGGGGAGCTGTTTTTT.

This clonotype turned up a few times. This chain links TRBV6-5 with TRBJ1-1; D is unresolved. There are 13 residues in the CDR3. V was clipped by 4 bases and J by 7 bases, with 13 bases between them. Per germline, CDR1 MNHEY and CDR2 SVGAGI. In DNA form, the CDR3 reads TGTGCCAGCAGTTGGTTTCAACGGGATGAAGCTTTCTTT. It codes for CASSWFQRDEAFF.

V usage is TRBV7-9 and J usage is TRBJ2-7; D perhaps matches TRBD2 (6 bases). V was shortened by 8 bases and J by 2 bases, with 16 bases between the two germline ends. The CDR3 is made up of 14 amino acids. Germline V lookup: CDR1 SEHNR, CDR2 FQNEAQ (reference sequence). The CDR3 DNA reads TGTGCCAGCTCCTCCGGGACTGAGGCCTACGAGCAGTACTTC. This sequence encodes CASSSGTEAYEQYF.

This clonotype occurred many times. This CDR3 reads CASSARAGGTVDEQYF. Written as DNA, the CDR3 is TGTGCCAGCAGCGCCCGGGCGGGGGGCACGGTTGACGAGCAGTACTTC. The V gene is TRBV7-8, the J gene TRBJ2-7; 8 bases match TRBD2. The CDR3 is 16 residues long. V lost 5 bases and J lost 5; bases outside the gene matches: 14. Germline V gives CDR1 SGHVS, CDR2 FQNEAQ.

This clonotype was seen at least ten times. The genes are TRBV29-1 and TRBJ2-1, with 15 bases that match TRBD2. Trimming at V came to 7 bases and at J to 0 bases, leaving 7 bases not matched to a gene. From germline, CDR1 is SQVTM and CDR2 ANQGSEA. The CDR3 length is 17 residues. In DNA, the CDR3 is TGCAGCGGCGGGACTAGCGGGGGGCTGAGCTCCTACAATGAGCAGTTCTTC. It translates to CSGGTSGGLSSYNEQFF.